The 2 T cell receptor beta chains reported below all come from one sample, sequenced in a study of T cells in localized non-small cell lung cancer. Data came from immunoSEQ multiplex PCR; TCRdb stores just in-frame clones and leaves some out. Of approximately 100,000 clones in the sample, approximately 91% were seen once. Sample: PBMCs, taken before any cancer treatment. Receptors originate from a woman between 35 and 70 years old with stage II squamous cell lung carcinoma.

Only one count was recorded for this clone. The rearrangement joins TRBV19 to TRBJ2-7; the D is unclear. This CDR3 is built from 11 residues. V was clipped by 6 bases and J by 3 bases, with 6 bases between them. The germline CDR1 and CDR2 sequences are LNHDA and SQIVND (reference sequence). The chain's CDR3 is CASSGDYEQYF. DNA of the CDR3: TGTGCCAGTAGCGGAGACTACGAGCAGTACTTC. The full variable domain, completed using reference TRBV19 and TRBJ2-7, is DGGITQSPKYLFRKEGQNVTLSCEQNLNHDAMYWYRQDPGQGLRLIYYSQIVNDFQKGDIAEGYSVSREKKESFPLTVTSAQKNPTAFYLCASSGDYEQYFGPGTRLTVT.

CDR3 region: CASSEATEQQPQHF. CDR3 DNA sequence: TGTGCCAGCAGTGAAGCTACGGAACAGCAGCCCCAGCATTTT. This chain uses TRBV2 with TRBJ1-5; no clear D gene. Germline CDR1 is SNHLY and CDR2 is FYNNEI. The CDR3 spans 14 residues. The ends were cut back, 0 bases at V and 7 bases at J, with 10 bases in the middle.